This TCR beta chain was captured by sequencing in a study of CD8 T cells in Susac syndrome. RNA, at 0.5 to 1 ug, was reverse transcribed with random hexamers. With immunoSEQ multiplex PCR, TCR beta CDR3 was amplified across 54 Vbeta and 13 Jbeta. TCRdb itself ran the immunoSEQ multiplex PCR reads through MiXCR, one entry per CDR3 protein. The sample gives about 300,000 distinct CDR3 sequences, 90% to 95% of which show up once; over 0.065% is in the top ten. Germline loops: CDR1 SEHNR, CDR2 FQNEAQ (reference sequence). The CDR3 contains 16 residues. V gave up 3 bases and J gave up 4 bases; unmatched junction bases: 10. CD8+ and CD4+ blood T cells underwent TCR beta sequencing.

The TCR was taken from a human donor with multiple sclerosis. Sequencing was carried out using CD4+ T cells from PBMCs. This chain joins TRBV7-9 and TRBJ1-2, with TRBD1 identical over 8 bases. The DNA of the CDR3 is TGTGCCAGCAGCTTGGGGACAGGAGACACTCTCTATGGCTACACCTTC. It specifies CASSLGTGDTLYGYTF.